Described below is a single T cell receptor beta chain sequence and its context. Its specificity is unknown. This sample is part of a study of molecular identifiers for immune sequencing clone quantification. Across the whole study: Within a replicate experiment, RNA obtained from either about 21,000 or 97,000 naive CD8 cells was divided into five aliquots, and four of those aliquots were then sequenced. General study points: Over 99% of effector molecules, but under 1% in naive cells, were held by clones with more than 20 RNA copies. Detecting spiked Jurkat TCR RNA from one cell among about a million naive cells was reportedly possible.

The V end was cut by 10 bases, the J end by 3 bases, with 7 bases between. The CDR3 consists of 12 residues. Germline V lookup: CDR1 LNHDA, CDR2 SQIVND (reference sequence). TCRdb re-analysed the PCR reads in MiXCR, keeping a single row per CDR3 protein. Altogether roughly 97,000 distinct CDR3 sequences are present, around 24% being singletons, with the ten largest covering under 1%. The receptor comes from a human donor in good health. Some libraries in this study had Jurkat cell RNA spiked in. Sequencing input: naive CD8+ T cells from blood, with Jurkat cell RNA spiked in. As for subset: FACS-sorted CD8+CD4-CCR7+CD45RA+ naive T cells. J is TRBJ2-6 and V is TRBV19; no clear D gene. CDR3 bases: TGTGCCACCTCCGTTGGGGCCAACGTCCTGACTTTC. Translating it yields CATSVGANVLTF.